The present T cell receptor beta chain was sequenced within a study of response to subunit inactivated influenza vaccine. CDR3 length: 12 residues. V lost 1 base, J lost 7 bases, and 7 bases lay in between. CDR1 is LNHNV, CDR2 YYDKDF, per germline (reference sequence). TCRdb called the RT-PCR reads again in MiXCR, with one record for every CDR3 protein. In the table there are some 520,000 distinct CDR3 sequences, more than 15% of which are singletons. The material was CD4+ T cells sorted from PBMCs, obtained less than 30 months after vaccination. The chain employs TRBV15 and TRBJ1-1; no clear D gene. The origin of this receptor is a man between 50 and 69 years old who received an inactivated influenza vaccine. CDR3 protein: CATSRAGREAFF. In DNA, the CDR3 is TGTGCCACCAGCAGAGCAGGACGTGAAGCTTTCTTT.